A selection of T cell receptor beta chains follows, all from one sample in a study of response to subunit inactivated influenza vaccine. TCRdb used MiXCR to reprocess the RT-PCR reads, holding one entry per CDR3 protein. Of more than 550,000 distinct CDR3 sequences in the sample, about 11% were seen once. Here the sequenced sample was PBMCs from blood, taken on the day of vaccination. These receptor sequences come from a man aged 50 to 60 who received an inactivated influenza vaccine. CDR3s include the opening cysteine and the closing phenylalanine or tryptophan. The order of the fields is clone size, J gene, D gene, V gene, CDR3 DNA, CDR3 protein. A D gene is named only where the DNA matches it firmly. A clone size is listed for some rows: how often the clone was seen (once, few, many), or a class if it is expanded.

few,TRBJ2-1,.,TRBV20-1,TGCAGTGCGGTTCTTCGGGACAGCCCTTGGGGGGGGCAGTTCTTC,CSAVLRDSPWGGQFF
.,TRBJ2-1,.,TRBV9,TGTGCCAGCAGCGTAGCTGTGGGAGTGACAACATATGAGCAGTTCTTC,CASSVAVGVTTYEQFF
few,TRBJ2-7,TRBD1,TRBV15,TGTGCCACCAGCAGAGATGGTGGGACAGCGTACGAGCAGTACTTC,CATSRDGGTAYEQYF
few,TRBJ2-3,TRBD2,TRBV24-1,TGTGCCACCAGTGACCTACTAGCGGGAGACACAGATACGCAGTATTTT,CATSDLLAGDTDTQYF
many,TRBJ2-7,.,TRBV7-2,TGTGCCAGCAGCCCGACGGGTTTCTACGAGCAGTACTTC,CASSPTGFYEQYF
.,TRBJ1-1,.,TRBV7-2,TGTGCCAGCAGCTCCCCGGGGGCTGAAGCTTTCTTT,CASSSPGAEAFF
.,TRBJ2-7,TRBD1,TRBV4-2,TGTGCCAGCAGCAAAGGCCGGACAGGCTACGAGCAGTACTTC,CASSKGRTGYEQYF
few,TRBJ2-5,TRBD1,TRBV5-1,TGCGCCAGCAGCACGCGGACAGGGCGGGAGACCCAGTACTTC,CASSTRTGRETQYF
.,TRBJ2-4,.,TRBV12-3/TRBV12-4,TGTGCCAGCAGTTTCCAACTAGCCAAAAACATTCAGTACTTC,CASSFQLAKNIQYF
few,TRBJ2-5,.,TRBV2,TGTGCCAGCAGTGAGACTACCCAAGAGACCCAGTACTTC,CASSETTQETQYF
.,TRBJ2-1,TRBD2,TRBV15,TGTGCCACCAGCAGAGATCCAAGACTAGCTTTGGATGAGCAGTTCTTC,CATSRDPRLALDEQFF
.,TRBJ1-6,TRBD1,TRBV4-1,TGCGCCAGCAGCCAAGCATCCCCCGACAGGGGGAGTAATTCACCCCTCCACTTT,CASSQASPDRGSNSPLHF
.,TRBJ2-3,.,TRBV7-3,TGTGCCAGCAGCCGCGGAGGGCCAGATACGCAGTATTTT,CASSRGGPDTQYF
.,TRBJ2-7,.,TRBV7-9,TGTGCCAGCAGCTCAGCCCCTAAATCCTACGAGCAGTACTTC,CASSSAPKSYEQYF
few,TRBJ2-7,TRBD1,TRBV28,TGTGCCAGCAGTCCCTGGACAGGGAAAAACGAGCAGTACTTC,CASSPWTGKNEQYF
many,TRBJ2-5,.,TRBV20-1,TGCAGTGCTAGAGATCTTGGAGGGTTGGAGACCCAGTACTTC,CSARDLGGLETQYF
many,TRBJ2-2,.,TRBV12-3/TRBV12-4,TGTGCCAGCAGTTTAGGGGATCTTCTCGGGGAGCTGTTTTTT,CASSLGDLLGELFF
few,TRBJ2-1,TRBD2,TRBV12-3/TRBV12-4,TGTGCCAGCAGCCTTAGCGGGAGGGCCCACAATGAGCAGTTCTTC,CASSLSGRAHNEQFF
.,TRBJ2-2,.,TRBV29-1,TGCAGCGCCCGCTTCGGTACGAACACCGGGGAGCTGTTTTTT,CSARFGTNTGELFF
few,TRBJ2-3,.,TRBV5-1,TGCGCCAGCACCCTCCTGGCTAGAAGCGGCACAGATACGCAGTATTTT,CASTLLARSGTDTQYF
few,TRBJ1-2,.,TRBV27,TGTGCCAGCAGTTTATCACGGTCTAACTATGGCTACACCTTC,CASSLSRSNYGYTF
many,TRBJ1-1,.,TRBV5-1,TGCGCCAGCAGCATACTGACGGATAACACTGAAGCTTTCTTT,CASSILTDNTEAFF
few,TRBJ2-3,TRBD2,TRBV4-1,TGCGCCAGCAGCCAGCAGGCGGGGGGCATAGATACGCAGTATTTT,CASSQQAGGIDTQYF
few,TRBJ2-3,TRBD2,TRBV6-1,TGTGCCAGCAGTCATCGGACTAGCGGGCCAAACACAGATACGCAGTATTTT,CASSHRTSGPNTDTQYF
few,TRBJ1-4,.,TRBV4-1,TGCGCCAGCAGCCCGGGTGTAACGGAGAATGAAAAACTGTTTTTT,CASSPGVTENEKLFF
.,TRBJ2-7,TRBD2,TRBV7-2,TGTGCCAGCAGCTTAATAGCGGGGACATACAATGAGCAGTACTTC,CASSLIAGTYNEQYF
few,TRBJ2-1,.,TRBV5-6,TGTGCCAGCAGCTTGCGGTCTCAGGGCAGGGACAATGAGCAGTTCTTC,CASSLRSQGRDNEQFF